This TCR beta chain originates from a study of blood T cell repertoires in COVID-19. In the study overall: Sources were T cells, B-cell-depleted T cells, or PBMCs; the material itself was cDNA or gDNA.

Assay: immunoSEQ multiplex PCR; the TCRdb copy retains only in-frame clones and omits some. The data hold about 100,000 clones, with 78% observed a single time. Trimming removed 1 base from V and 8 bases from J, with 3 bases in between. Germline-derived CDR1 and CDR2 are LNHDA and SQIVND (reference sequence). The CDR3 sequence is 11 residues long. This sequence was found in a man in his sixties with active or convalescent COVID-19. The sequenced sample was peripheral blood. The chain carries TRBV19 and TRBJ2-1; D not certain. The CDR3 DNA reads TGTGCCAGTAGTATAGCGGATGAGCAGTTCTTC. Translating it yields CASSIADEQFF.